These 27 T cell receptor beta chains came from one sample sequenced in a study of blood T cell repertoires in COVID-19. Assay used: immunoSEQ multiplex PCR; TCRdb lists only in-frame clones, some missing. The table includes hundreds of thousands of clones, roughly 88% detected once. The material sequenced was peripheral blood. These receptors were collected from a woman aged 30 to 39 with COVID-19, enrolled during active disease.

The rearrangement links TRBV19 to TRBJ1-2; the match to TRBD1 covers 8 bases. V was clipped by 7 bases and J by 1 base; unmatched bases: 11. This CDR3 is 16 amino acids long. CDR1 and CDR2 (germline): LNHDA, SQIVND (reference sequence). The DNA of the CDR3 is TGTGCCAGTACCCCGGACAGGGCCCCCTATAACTATGGCTACACCTTC. Its translation: CASTPDRAPYNYGYTF.

This clone was found once. This chain joins TRBV5-1 and TRBJ2-7; 9 bases map to TRBD1. The CDR3 consists of 16 residues. Per germline, CDR1 SGHRS and CDR2 YFSETQ. The junction had 8 bases not matched to a gene; V was cut back by 1 base and J by 3 bases. The CDR3 DNA reads as TGCGCCAGCAGCTTGATGGGACAGGGAGCCTTCTACGAGCAGTACTTC. Its protein product is CASSLMGQGAFYEQYF.

The chain couples TRBV19 to TRBJ2-1; 8 nucleotides match TRBD1. Trimming took 2 bases from V and 7 from J; bases not matched to a gene: 7. This CDR3 spans 15 amino acids. The germline V gene has CDR1 LNHDA and CDR2 SQIVND (reference sequence). CDR3 loop: CASSIWAGGRNEQFF. The CDR3 DNA is TGTGCCAGTAGTATATGGGCAGGGGGCAGGAATGAGCAGTTCTTC.

The gene calls are TRBV4-1 and TRBJ2-5, with 12 bases lining up with TRBD2. The V and J ends lost 2 bases and 5 bases, in that order; junction bases with no gene match: 6. The CDR3 consists of 16 residues. Germline V gene lookup returns CDR1 MGHRA and CDR2 YSYEKL. CDR3 bases: TGCGCCAGCAGCCAACACCTAGCGGGAGGGCCGGAGACCCAGTACTTC. It encodes CASSQHLAGGPETQYF.

The CDR3 loop reads CASSLNLPAGQYF. CDR3 coding DNA: TGTGCCAGCAGCTTAAACCTTCCGGCAGGCCAGTACTTC. V is TRBV7-2 and J is TRBJ2-5; D remains ambiguous. CDR1 is SGHTA and CDR2 is FQGNSA in the germline V gene. The CDR3 consists of 13 residues. V lost 2 bases and J 10 bases, leaving 14 bases between the germline ends.

This chain joins TRBV27 and TRBJ2-1; 13 nucleotides align to TRBD2. Trimming at V came to 4 bases and at J to 3 bases, leaving 6 bases not matched to a gene. Germline V gives CDR1 MNHEY, CDR2 SMNVEV (reference sequence). This CDR3 has 17 amino acids. The CDR3 is CASSWTSGGQYYNEQFF. CDR3 nucleotide sequence: TGTGCCAGCAGTTGGACTAGCGGGGGACAATACTACAATGAGCAGTTCTTC.

This rearrangement joins TRBV27 to TRBJ2-5, with D uncertain. CDR1 is MNHEY and CDR2 is SMNVEV in the germline V gene (reference sequence). The CDR3 contains 16 residues. The V end was cut by 2 bases, the J end by 1 base, with 14 bases between. The CDR3 nucleotides read TGTGCCAGCAGTTTAGGTTCCGGTAGTTCCCAAGAGACCCAGTACTTC. It codes for CASSLGSGSSQETQYF.

The chain joins TRBV29-1 to TRBJ1-1, with D possibly being TRBD1 (6 bases). Germline CDR1 SQVTM, CDR2 ANQGSEA. The V gene lost 4 bases and the J gene lost 0 bases, with 12 bases spanning the gap. The CDR3 is 14 residues long. CDR3 loop: CSVGQDPMNTEAFF. Written as DNA, the CDR3 is TGCAGCGTTGGACAGGACCCTATGAACACTGAAGCTTTCTTT. Looking up the rest from reference TRBV29-1 and TRBJ1-1 gives the full variable domain: SAVISQKPSRDICQRGTSLTIQCQVDSQVTMMFWYRQQPGQSLTLIATANQGSEATYESGFVIDKFPISRPNLTFSTLTVSNMSPEDSSIYLCSVGQDPMNTEAFFGQGTRLTVV.

The J gene is TRBJ1-4, the V gene TRBV3-1 (or the pseudogene TRBV3-2); tentative D call: TRBD1 (5 bases). V lost 4 bases and J lost 2, with 17 bases in between. CDR1 LGHDT and CDR2 YNNKEL come from the germline V gene (reference sequence). The CDR3 runs to 17 residues. The DNA of the CDR3 is TGTGCCAGCAGCCGACCGACAGACCCGAGGACTAATGAAAAACTGTTTTTT. It yields the protein CASSRPTDPRTNEKLFF.

The chain carries TRBV3-1 (or the pseudogene TRBV3-2) and TRBJ2-7, with 11 bases matching TRBD1. With 1 base clipped from V and 4 bases from J, the junction kept 9 bases outside the gene matches. The CDR3 is 17 amino acids. Germline V gives CDR1 LGHDT, CDR2 YNNKEL (reference sequence). The chain's CDR3 is CASSQGLRDRGNYEQYF. As DNA, the CDR3 is TGTGCCAGCAGCCAAGGCCTCCGGGACAGGGGGAATTACGAGCAGTACTTC.

This sequence joins TRBV3-1 (or the pseudogene TRBV3-2) and TRBJ1-2; 8 nucleotides agree with TRBD1. Germline values: CDR1 LGHDT, CDR2 YNNKEL (reference sequence). V shed 2 bases, J shed 5 bases, and the junction held 10 bases outside the gene matches. The CDR3 loop spans 16 amino acids. The DNA for the CDR3 is TGTGCCAGCAGCCAAACCGTAACAGGGGGAGTTTATGGCTACACCTTC. Its translation: CASSQTVTGGVYGYTF.

The gene calls are TRBV19 and TRBJ2-5; the D gene is possibly TRBD1 (5 bases). Germline V CDR1 and CDR2: LNHDA, SQIVND (reference sequence). The CDR3 has 13 residues. The V end was cut by 4 bases, the J end by 5 bases, with 11 bases between. The CDR3 DNA reads as TGTGCCAGTAGTAACCAGGGTCGGGAGACCCAGTACTTC. Protein: CASSNQGRETQYF. The whole variable domain, filled in from reference TRBV19 and TRBJ2-5, reads DGGITQSPKYLFRKEGQNVTLSCEQNLNHDAMYWYRQDPGQGLRLIYYSQIVNDFQKGDIAEGYSVSREKKESFPLTVTSAQKNPTAFYLCASSNQGRETQYFGPGTRLLVL.

Only one count was recorded for this clone. The J gene is TRBJ2-1, the V gene TRBV19; 10 nucleotides align to TRBD2. With 7 bases clipped from V and 9 bases from J, the junction kept 18 bases outside the gene matches. Looked up from germline, CDR1 is LNHDA and CDR2 is SQIVND (reference sequence). The CDR3 has 17 residues. Here the CDR3 DNA reads TGTGCCAGTACCAGGGGAAATAGCGGGAGGCCGAATCCTGAGCAGTTCTTC. It encodes CASTRGNSGRPNPEQFF.

The rearrangement uses TRBV7-9 and TRBJ1-2, with D possibly being TRBD1 (5 bases). Germline values: CDR1 SEHNR, CDR2 FQNEAQ (reference sequence). The CDR3 is 14 residues long. Trimming shortened V by 5 bases and J by 6 bases, and 16 bases separated the two germline ends. The CDR3 is CASSLATANHGYTF. As DNA, the CDR3 is TGTGCCAGCAGCCTCGCGACAGCCAACCATGGCTACACCTTC.

This chain links TRBV29-1 with TRBJ2-2; 11 bases fit TRBD2. Germline V gene sequence: CDR1 SQVTM, CDR2 ANQGSEA. CDR3 length: 19 residues. J was trimmed by 0 bases and V by 5 bases; bases with no gene match: 14. This chain's CDR3 is CSVHNSGTSGKANTGELFF. CDR3 coding DNA: TGCAGCGTTCACAATTCCGGGACTAGCGGAAAGGCGAACACCGGGGAGCTGTTTTTT.

The gene calls are TRBV5-1 and TRBJ2-1; 7 bases match TRBD1. Germline CDR1 is SGHRS and CDR2 is YFSETQ. The V gene end was trimmed by 2 bases and the J gene end by 6 bases; junction bases not matched to a gene: 8. The CDR3 is 15 amino acids. CDR3 amino acids: CASSLTGDQGNEQFF. The DNA of the CDR3 is TGCGCCAGCAGCTTAACAGGGGATCAGGGCAATGAGCAGTTCTTC.

The rearrangement joins TRBV3-1 (or the pseudogene TRBV3-2) to TRBJ2-7, with D possibly TRBD2 on 5 matching bases. Trimming pared 0 bases from V and 6 bases from J, leaving 12 bases between. The CDR3 length is 14 residues. From germline, CDR1 is LGHDT and CDR2 YNNKEL (reference sequence). The CDR3 reads CASSQENGVSEQYF. The DNA of the CDR3 is TGTGCCAGCAGCCAAGAGAACGGGGTCTCCGAGCAGTACTTC.

V gene TRBV29-1 combines with J gene TRBJ2-1; D perhaps matches TRBD2 (5 bases). CDR1 and CDR2 from the germline V gene are SQVTM and ANQGSEA. The V end was cut by 0 bases, the J end by 6 bases, with 15 bases between. This CDR3 has 15 residues. The CDR3 DNA follows: TGCAGCGTTGAAGAGGTAACCGGGGTCGGCAATGAGCAGTTCTTC. It translates to CSVEEVTGVGNEQFF.

The rearrangement uses TRBV13 and TRBJ2-2; 13 bases match TRBD2. CDR1 PRHDT and CDR2 FYEKMQ come from the germline V gene (reference sequence). V was pared by 5 bases and J by 6 bases, with 6 bases of the junction left unmatched. CDR3 size: 16 residues. CDR3: CASSPGTSGVAGELFF. For the CDR3, the DNA is TGTGCCAGCAGCCCCGGGACTAGCGGGGTGGCCGGGGAGCTGTTTTTT.

In this sample, this clone turned up once. This chain uses TRBV24-1 with TRBJ2-1, with 12 bases aligning to TRBD2. The V segment lost 3 bases and the J segment 5 bases; nucleotides outside the gene matches: 10. This CDR3 contains 18 residues. From germline, CDR1 is KGHDR and CDR2 SFDVKD. The chain's CDR3 is CATSDPRLAGDSDNEQFF. CDR3 coding DNA: TGTGCCACCAGTGATCCCCGACTAGCGGGAGACTCTGACAATGAGCAGTTCTTC.

This clone was counted once. This chain uses TRBV4-1 with TRBJ1-6; D unresolved. V gave up 1 base and J gave up 9 bases, with 13 bases separating them. The CDR3 runs to 15 residues. Germline lookup yields CDR1 MGHRA and CDR2 YSYEKL. This CDR3 is CASSQGSGFGSPLHF. The CDR3 nucleotides are TGCGCCAGCAGCCAAGGATCCGGGTTCGGTTCACCCCTCCACTTT.

The V call is TRBV1, the J call TRBJ2-5; no check of the table's D call, TRBD2, against the DNA was made. TRBV1 is a pseudogene locus. The CDR3 contains 16 residues. CDR3 DNA: TGCACCAGCAGCCAAGATCGGGAAGCTCCCGGGGAGACCCAGTACTTC. It encodes CTSSQDREAPGETQYF.

The chain is built from TRBV5-1 and TRBJ1-4; D perhaps matches TRBD1 (5 bases). This CDR3 region has 16 residues. V was cut by 4 bases and J by 0 bases, with 13 bases left in between. Per germline, CDR1 SGHRS and CDR2 YFSETQ. CDR3 DNA: TGCGCCAGCAGCGAGGAGGGAGGGGCAACTAATGAAAAACTGTTTTTT. Amino acid sequence: CASSEEGGATNEKLFF.

V gene TRBV6-5 combines with J gene TRBJ2-7; TRBD1 matches 7 bases. The CDR3 has 15 amino acids. Trimming removed 7 bases from V and 3 bases from J; junction bases left unmatched: 12. From germline, CDR1 is MNHEY and CDR2 SVGAGI. The CDR3 region is CASTHQDRLDYEQYF. The DNA of the CDR3 is TGTGCCAGCACTCACCAGGACAGGCTGGACTACGAGCAGTACTTC.

The chain employs TRBV6-4 and TRBJ2-7; TRBD2 agrees at 8 bases. V was pared by 4 bases and J by 3 bases, with 5 bases of the junction left unmatched. Germline V gives CDR1 MRHNA, CDR2 SNTAGT. This CDR3 comprises 14 residues. This CDR3 reads CASSVWAGGYEQYF. The CDR3, as DNA: TGTGCCAGCAGTGTATGGGCGGGGGGCTACGAGCAGTACTTC.

This clone has just a few counts. V is TRBV19 and J is TRBJ1-1; maybe TRBD1 (6 bases). CDR1 is LNHDA, CDR2 SQIVND, per germline (reference sequence). Trimming took off 4 bases at V and 5 bases at J, with 14 bases between the two ends. The CDR3 contains 14 residues. The CDR3 nucleotides read TGTGCCAGTAGTAACAGGGAATCGGGAACTGAAGCTTTCTTT. Translated, it gives CASSNRESGTEAFF.

The genes are TRBV6-6 and TRBJ1-1, with a possible D match to TRBD1 (6 bases). The germline V gene encodes CDR1 MNHNY and CDR2 SVGAGI (reference sequence). The CDR3 consists of 10 residues. Between the trimmed V and J ends, which lost 7 bases and 11 bases, there was a span of 11 bases. The CDR3 DNA reads as TGTGCCAGCACCGGGACAAGCGCTTTCTTT. Translated, it gives CASTGTSAFF.